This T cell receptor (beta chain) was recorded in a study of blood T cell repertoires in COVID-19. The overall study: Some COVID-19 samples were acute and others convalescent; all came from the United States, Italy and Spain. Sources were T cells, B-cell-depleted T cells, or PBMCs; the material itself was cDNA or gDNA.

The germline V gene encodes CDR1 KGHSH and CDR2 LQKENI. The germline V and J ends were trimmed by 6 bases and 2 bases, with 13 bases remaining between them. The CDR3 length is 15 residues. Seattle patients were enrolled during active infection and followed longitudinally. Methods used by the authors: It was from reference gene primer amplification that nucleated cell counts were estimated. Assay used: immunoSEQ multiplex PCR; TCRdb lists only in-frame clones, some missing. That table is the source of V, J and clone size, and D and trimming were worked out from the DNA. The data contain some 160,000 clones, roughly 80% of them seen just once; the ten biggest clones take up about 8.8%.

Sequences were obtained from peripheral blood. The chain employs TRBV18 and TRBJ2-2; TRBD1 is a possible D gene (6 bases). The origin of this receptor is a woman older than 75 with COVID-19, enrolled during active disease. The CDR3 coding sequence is TGTGCCAGCTCGGGGGCTAACGGAAACACCGGGGAGCTGTTTTTT. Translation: CASSGANGNTGELFF.